The 30 T cell receptor beta chains below come from one sample, sequenced in a study of T cells after yellow fever vaccination. TCRdb re-derived calls from the 5' RACE reads in MiXCR, one entry per CDR3 protein. This table holds some 220,000 distinct CDR3 sequences, 3% to 4% found once. The material sequenced was CD4+ T cells sorted from PBMCs, taken 10 days after the yellow fever booster vaccination. Receptors were obtained from a man younger than 35 who received the YFV17D yellow fever vaccine.

The chain is built from TRBV20-1 and TRBJ2-5; D is unresolved. CDR3 length: 13 amino acids. The V gene lost 0 bases and the J gene lost 4 bases, with 9 bases spanning the gap. Per the germline V gene, CDR1 is DFQATT and CDR2 is SNEGSKA (reference sequence). The CDR3, as DNA: TGCAGTGCTAGAGATTTGGGTGGAGAGACCCAGTACTTC. Translated: CSARDLGGETQYF.

This clonotype occurred many times. This sequence joins TRBV2 and TRBJ2-1; TRBD2 is a possible D gene (7 bases). The CDR3 is 15 amino acids. With 8 bases removed from V and 2 bases from J, the gap between germline ends came to 16 bases. In germline, CDR1 is SNHLY, CDR2 FYNNEI. CDR3 sequence reads: CASLRGEGAYNEQFF. CDR3 DNA: TGTGCCAGCTTGCGCGGGGAGGGGGCCTACAATGAGCAGTTCTTC.

This clonotype was recorded many times. This rearrangement joins TRBV5-5 to TRBJ1-6; D is uncertain. Germline V gene lookup returns CDR1 SGHKS and CDR2 YYEKEE (reference sequence). The CDR3 extends over 18 amino acids. Trimming took off 0 bases at V and 4 bases at J, with 17 bases between the two ends. CDR3 in DNA: TGTGCCAGCAGCTTGGGCCACGTCTCCCGTGGATATAATTCACCCCTCCACTTT. Translating gives CASSLGHVSRGYNSPLHF.

There are many counts of this clonotype. The V call is TRBV7-9, the J call TRBJ2-7; D perhaps matches TRBD2 (6 bases). Germline lookup yields CDR1 SEHNR and CDR2 FQNEAQ (reference sequence). This CDR3 is 14 amino acids long. Trimming left V 2 bases short and J 6 bases short, with 14 bases between. CDR3 protein: CASSLRGGEREQYF. The DNA of the CDR3 is TGTGCCAGCAGCTTAAGAGGAGGGGAACGCGAGCAGTACTTC.

The rearrangement uses TRBV9 and TRBJ2-5; 8 bases line up with TRBD1. V was pared by 0 bases and J by 4 bases, with 5 bases of the junction left unmatched. This CDR3 has 15 amino acids. Per germline, CDR1 SGDLS and CDR2 YYNGEE. DNA of the CDR3: TGTGCCAGCAGCGTAGGCAGGGGGCGCGCAGAGACCCAGTACTTC. It specifies CASSVGRGRAETQYF.

This clonotype was recorded a few times. The chain couples TRBV4-1 to TRBJ2-1; TRBD1 matches at 10 bases. The junction had 14 bases not matched to a gene; V was cut back by 5 bases and J by 7 bases. This CDR3 region has 17 residues. Germline V gives CDR1 MGHRA, CDR2 YSYEKL. The CDR3 reads CASSDGTGVPWLNEQFF. The CDR3 DNA reads as TGCGCCAGCAGCGACGGGACAGGGGTCCCATGGCTAAATGAGCAGTTCTTC.

There are many counts of this clonotype. CDR3 nucleotides: TGTGCCAGCAGTTTGTTTTCGCGGGGGGATACGCAGTATTTT. This sequence encodes CASSLFSRGDTQYF. The V and J genes are TRBV11-2 and TRBJ2-3; 7 nucleotides match TRBD2. Germline V gene sequence: CDR1 SGHAT, CDR2 FQNNGV. The CDR3 is 14 amino acids. J lost 6 bases, V lost 6 bases, and 9 bases had no gene match.

This clonotype was observed at least ten times. This chain connects TRBV18 to TRBJ1-1; D remains ambiguous. The CDR3 runs 13 residues. Trimming left V 5 bases short and J 2 bases short, with 9 bases between. Germline V CDR1 and CDR2: KGHSH, LQKENI. Here the CDR3 DNA reads TGTGCCAGCTCAATACAAGTAAACACTGAAGCTTTCTTT. Encoded protein: CASSIQVNTEAFF.

This clonotype was seen only a few times. The chain employs TRBV11-2 and TRBJ2-1; 7 positions match TRBD1. Trimming cost V 6 bases and J 5 bases; bases outside gene matches: 10. The germline V gene has CDR1 SGHAT and CDR2 FQNNGV. This CDR3 comprises 15 residues. The CDR3 DNA is TGTGCCAGCAGGCGGCCGGGACAGTCGAACAATGAGCAGTTCTTC. It translates to CASRRPGQSNNEQFF. The full variable domain, in which reference TRBV11-2 and TRBJ2-1 provide the parts outside the CDR3, is EAGVAQSPRYKIIEKRQSVAFWCNPISGHATLYWYQQILGQGPKLLIQFQNNGVVDDSQLPKDRFSAERLKGVDSTLKIQPAKLEDSAVYLCASRRPGQSNNEQFFGPGTRLTVL.

This clonotype has ten or more counts. The rearrangement links TRBV20-1 to TRBJ2-7, with unresolved D. Germline V gene data show CDR1 as DFQATT and CDR2 as SNEGSKA (reference sequence). The CDR3 length is 11 residues. The V end lost 6 bases, the J end lost 0 bases, and 6 bases lay between the germline ends. The CDR3 sequence is CSAEDSYEQYV. CDR3 nucleotides: TGCAGTGCCGAGGACTCCTACGAGCAGTACGTC.

The sample holds many counts of this clonotype. The chain employs TRBV5-1 and TRBJ2-3; D call uncertain. V lost 1 base to trimming and J lost 3 bases, with 6 bases between them. CDR3 size: 13 residues. The germline gives CDR1 SGHRS, CDR2 YFSETQ. In nucleotides, the CDR3 is TGCGCCAGCAGCTTGTTGGCGACAGATACGCAGTATTTT. Protein sequence: CASSLLATDTQYF.

This clonotype was counted a few times. The V and J genes are TRBV7-8 and TRBJ2-3; D ambiguous. The CDR3 covers 15 residues. Trimming took off 3 bases at V and 5 bases at J, with 15 bases between the two ends. Germline V gene data show CDR1 as SGHVS and CDR2 as FQNEAQ. CDR3 sequence (DNA): TGTGCCAGCAGCTTTGGCCACATGATCGGAGATACGCAGTATTTT. Its protein product is CASSFGHMIGDTQYF. Variable domain in full (rest from reference TRBV7-8 and TRBJ2-3): GAGVSQSPRYKVAKRGQDVALRCDPISGHVSLFWYQQALGQGPEFLTYFQNEAQLDKSGLPSDRFFAERPEGSVSTLKIQRTQQEDSAVYLCASSFGHMIGDTQYFGPGTRLTVL.

This clonotype has ten or more counts. The chain has TRBV5-1 and TRBJ2-2; D possibly corresponds to TRBD1 (6 bases). The V gene's germline CDR1 is SGHRS and CDR2 YFSETQ. The CDR3 extends over 14 amino acids. V was shortened by 6 bases and J by 4 bases, with 13 bases between the two germline ends. The chain's CDR3 is CASTSQGSTGELFF. The CDR3 DNA is TGCGCCAGCACCAGCCAGGGGTCCACCGGGGAGCTGTTTTTT.

This clonotype turned up a few times. This chain connects TRBV5-1 to TRBJ2-7; perhaps D is TRBD1 or TRBD2 (5 bases each). The V gene's germline CDR1 is SGHRS and CDR2 YFSETQ. The CDR3 extends over 13 amino acids. Trimming shortened V by 1 base and J by 6 bases, and 11 bases separated the two germline ends. CDR3 DNA sequence: TGCGCCAGCAGCTTGCGTAGGGACGGCGAGCAGTACGTC. Protein: CASSLRRDGEQYV.

This clonotype was recorded many times. The J gene is TRBJ1-2, the V gene TRBV10-2, with D tentatively TRBD1 (5 bases). The germline gives CDR1 WSHSY, CDR2 SAAADI. The V end was cut by 7 bases, the J end by 0 bases, with 12 bases between. There are 14 residues in the CDR3. CDR3 DNA sequence: TGCGCCAGCACCGCTCAGGGAGCTAACTATGGCTACACCTTC. Protein sequence: CASTAQGANYGYTF.

There are many counts of this clonotype. V gene TRBV4-2 combines with J gene TRBJ1-1; D unresolved. Germline V gene sequence: CDR1 LGHNA, CDR2 YNFKEQ. V was shortened by 2 bases and J by 0 bases, with 7 bases between the two germline ends. CDR3 size: 14 residues. Written as DNA, the CDR3 is TGTGCCAGCAGCCAAAACTCACTGAACACTGAAGCTTTCTTT. This sequence encodes CASSQNSLNTEAFF.

This clonotype showed up just a few times. This chain uses TRBV20-1 with TRBJ1-1, with 8 bases that match TRBD1. The V gene's germline CDR1 is DFQATT and CDR2 SNEGSKA (reference sequence). Unmatched junction bases numbered 6, after V lost 3 bases and J lost 3 bases. The CDR3 length is 14 residues. The CDR3 DNA reads TGCAGTGCTAGCATTCAGGGGGCGGACACTGAAGCTTTCTTT. This sequence encodes CSASIQGADTEAFF.

This clonotype was detected ten times or more. The chain uses TRBV4-2 and TRBJ2-3; 14 bases line up with TRBD2. Germline assignment: CDR1 LGHNA and CDR2 YNFKEQ. CDR3 length: 19 amino acids. V gave up 0 bases and J gave up 3 bases; unmatched junction bases: 8. CDR3 coding DNA: TGTGCCAGCAGCCAAGATCTCAGACTAGCGGGGGGGACGACAGATACGCAGTATTTT. Its translation is CASSQDLRLAGGTTDTQYF.

This clonotype was counted ten times or more. This chain connects TRBV7-9 to TRBJ2-7, with 7 bases identical to TRBD1. This CDR3 comprises 17 residues. The germline V gene has CDR1 SEHNR and CDR2 FQNEAQ (reference sequence). Trimming at V came to 2 bases and at J to 4 bases, leaving 14 bases not matched to a gene. The CDR3 DNA reads TGTGCCAGCAGCTTACGTGGTTCGCGACAGGGTGTTTACGAGCAGTACTTC. This codes for CASSLRGSRQGVYEQYF. Full variable domain (outside the CDR3, taken from reference TRBV7-9 and TRBJ2-7): DTGVSQNPRHKITKRGQNVTFRCDPISEHNRLYWYRQTLGQGPEFLTYFQNEAQLEKSRLLSDRFSAERPKGSFSTLEIQRTEQGDSAMYLCASSLRGSRQGVYEQYFGPGTRLTVT.

Ten or more counts support this clonotype. This chain joins TRBV21-1 and TRBJ2-4; the D call TRBD1 from the table was never checked on the DNA. TRBV21-1 is termed a pseudogene. The CDR3 totals 16 residues. CDR3 residues: CASALKGGAPKNIQYF. In DNA, the CDR3 is TGTGCCAGCGCCCTCAAGGGGGGGGCCCCCAAAAACATTCAGTACTTC.

The chain recombines TRBV21-1 with TRBJ1-1; the table assigns TRBD1, which was not confirmed against the DNA. TRBV21-1 is listed as a pseudogene. CDR3 length: 15 amino acids. CDR3 DNA: TGTGCCAGCAGCAAAGGAGCTCGGGACAACACTGAAGCTTTCTTT. Its translation: CASSKGARDNTEAFF.

This clonotype was detected ten times or more. The chain combines TRBV12-3 or TRBV12-4 with TRBJ1-2; D remains ambiguous. The V and J ends lost 8 bases and 4 bases respectively, with 11 bases between them. CDR3 length: 12 amino acids. The CDR3 loop reads CASGERPYGYTF. The CDR3 DNA sequence: TGTGCCAGCGGAGAACGGCCCTATGGCTACACCTTC.

This clonotype was seen at least ten times. This sequence joins TRBV12-3 or TRBV12-4 and TRBJ2-7, with D maybe TRBD2 (7 bases). V lost 7 bases and J lost 5, with 18 bases in between. The CDR3 loop spans 14 amino acids. DNA for the CDR3: TGTGCCAGCAAAAGGGGGGGTTCCAACGACGAGCAGTACGTC. Translating gives CASKRGGSNDEQYV.

About this clonotype: Since the CDR3 does not end with the conserved phenylalanine or tryptophan, this likely comes from a read error. This sequence joins TRBV7-9 and TRBJ1-4; D gene uncertain. Germline V gene data show CDR1 as SEHNR and CDR2 as FQNEAQ (reference sequence). Trimming took 1 base from V and 8 from J, leaving 5 bases between them. The CDR3 has 12 amino acids. The CDR3 nucleotides read TGTGCCAGCAGCTTAGTCGGGGAAAAACTGTTTCTT. Protein product: CASSLVGEKLFL.

In this sample, this clonotype turned up many times. The chain joins TRBV6-5 to TRBJ1-1, with 7 bases identical to TRBD1. The CDR3 extends over 14 amino acids. Germline V gene lookup returns CDR1 MNHEY and CDR2 SVGAGI. The ends lost 5 bases at V and 5 bases at J; junction bases unmatched: 8. For the CDR3, the DNA is TGTGCCAGCAGTAAAACAGGGGTGGGGACTGAAGCTTTCTTT. It specifies CASSKTGVGTEAFF.

This clonotype was observed a few times. The chain is built from TRBV28 and TRBJ2-3; 7 bases align to TRBD1. Germline-derived CDR1 and CDR2 are MDHEN and SYDVKM. The V and J ends lost 7 bases and 3 bases, in that order; junction bases with no gene match: 10. CDR3 length: 15 amino acids. CDR3 residues: CASTLGGSGTDTQYF. The CDR3 coding sequence is TGTGCCAGCACCCTAGGGGGCAGTGGGACAGATACGCAGTATTTT.

This clonotype was detected ten times or more. The chain carries TRBV5-1 and TRBJ2-7; TRBD1 aligns across 7 bases. Germline V gene sequence: CDR1 SGHRS, CDR2 YFSETQ. This CDR3 spans 15 amino acids. The V gene end was trimmed by 4 bases and the J gene end by 4 bases; junction bases not matched to a gene: 11. In DNA form, the CDR3 reads TGCGCCAGCAGCCCGCGAACGCCACAGGGGTACGAGCAGTACTTC. This translates into CASSPRTPQGYEQYF.

This clonotype showed up just a few times. The rearrangement joins TRBV25-1 to TRBJ2-3, with 7 bases aligning to TRBD1. This CDR3 region has 15 residues. With V trimmed by 7 bases and J by 3 bases, 10 bases remained unmatched. Germline values: CDR1 MGHDK, CDR2 SYGVNS. The CDR3 reads CASTMDRRGTDTQYF. CDR3 bases: TGTGCCAGCACCATGGACAGGAGAGGGACAGATACGCAGTATTTT.

V and J are TRBV7-2 and TRBJ1-2; D is undetermined. V lost 7 bases and J 0 bases, leaving 15 bases between the germline ends. The CDR3 runs to 15 residues. Germline assignment: CDR1 SGHTA and CDR2 FQGNSA. CDR3 sequence reads: CASTNSWGANYGYTF. Written as DNA, the CDR3 is TGTGCCAGCACCAATAGTTGGGGAGCTAACTATGGCTACACCTTC.

This clonotype was counted at least ten times. The chain employs TRBV7-8 and TRBJ1-1; TRBD1 aligns across 7 bases. Trimming took 5 bases from V and 3 from J; bases not matched to a gene: 9. This CDR3 comprises 15 residues. CDR1 SGHVS and CDR2 FQNEAQ come from the germline V gene. CDR3: CASSRNRGLDTEAFF. CDR3 nucleotides: TGTGCCAGCAGCCGCAACAGGGGATTGGACACTGAAGCTTTCTTT.